This passage covers 16 T cell receptor beta chains from one sample sequenced in a study of tumor-infiltrating lymphocytes in oesophageal squamous cell carcinoma. TCRdb itself ran the PCR reads through MiXCR, one entry per CDR3 protein. The sample carries nearly 11,000 distinct CDR3 sequences, 52% recorded once. The sample comprised esophageal tumor tissue. These receptors all stem from a female donor with esophageal squamous cell carcinoma.

In its sample, this clonotype was seen once. This rearrangement joins TRBV7-3 to TRBJ2-5, with 13 bases identical to TRBD2. The V and J ends lost 5 bases and 4 bases, in that order; junction bases with no gene match: 13. This CDR3 has 18 residues. Per the germline V gene, CDR1 is SGHTA and CDR2 is FQGTGA. The CDR3 loop is CASSPGPGLAGDRETQYF. As DNA, the CDR3 is TGTGCCAGCAGCCCCGGGCCTGGACTAGCGGGAGACCGAGAGACCCAGTACTTC.

This clonotype was counted at least ten times. This rearrangement joins TRBV28 to TRBJ1-1, with D unresolved. The germline V gene has CDR1 MDHEN and CDR2 SYDVKM. The V and J ends lost 1 base and 0 bases respectively, with 12 bases between them. This CDR3 spans 16 amino acids. In nucleotides, the CDR3 is TGTGCCAGCAGTTTATACGGCAGCCTAATGAACACTGAAGCTTTCTTT. Encoded protein: CASSLYGSLMNTEAFF. Looking up the rest from reference TRBV28 and TRBJ1-1 gives the full variable domain: DVKVTQSSRYLVKRTGEKVFLECVQDMDHENMFWYRQDPGLGLRLIYFSYDVKMKEKGDIPEGYSVSREKKERFSLILESASTNQTSMYLCASSLYGSLMNTEAFFGQGTRLTVV.

This clonotype was recorded many times. V gene TRBV6-1 combines with J gene TRBJ1-1; D uncertain. Per germline, CDR1 MNHNS and CDR2 SASEGT. Deletions cut 5 bases from V and 1 base from J, with 8 bases between. The CDR3 is 13 residues long. CDR3 loop: CASSPFKNTEAFF. The CDR3 bases are TGTGCCAGCAGTCCCTTTAAGAACACTGAAGCTTTCTTT.

This clonotype has ten or more counts. The gene calls are TRBV6-6 and TRBJ2-7, with TRBD1 matching 7 bases. This CDR3 has 15 amino acids. The ends lost 2 bases at V and 7 bases at J; junction bases unmatched: 11. Germline V gene sequence: CDR1 MNHNY, CDR2 SVGAGI (reference sequence). CDR3 DNA: TGTGCCAGCAGTTACGAGGGGGCGCAGGACAATGAGCAGTACTTC. This gives the protein CASSYEGAQDNEQYF.

This clonotype was counted a few times. Relative to the germline gene, one junction end is altered; a read error may explain this. This chain uses TRBV24-1 with TRBJ2-6, with 7 bases fitting TRBD2. Per germline, CDR1 KGHDR and CDR2 SFDVKD. The CDR3 has 10 amino acids. The CDR3: CATSQGLGMF. CDR3 in DNA: TGTGCCACCAGTCAAGGACTAGGAATGTTC.

V gene TRBV5-1 combines with J gene TRBJ1-3; D is unresolved. Looked up from germline, CDR1 is SGHRS and CDR2 is YFSETQ. The CDR3 covers 14 residues. Trimming pared 2 bases from V and 2 bases from J, leaving 8 bases between. This CDR3 reads CASSFGGTGNTIYF. The CDR3 region has the DNA TGCGCCAGCAGCTTCGGTGGGACTGGAAACACCATATATTTT.

The CDR3 nucleotides read TGTGCCAGCAGTCACGGGGGTAGCACAGATACGCAGTATTTT. Translated: CASSHGGSTDTQYF. The chain carries TRBV7-9 and TRBJ2-3; D is perhaps TRBD2 (6 bases). Per germline, CDR1 SEHNR and CDR2 FQNEAQ (reference sequence). The V end lost 6 bases, the J end lost 0 bases, and 10 bases lay between the germline ends. This CDR3 region has 14 residues.

This clonotype was seen a few times. This chain uses TRBV2 with TRBJ1-5; D unresolved. Germline V gives CDR1 SNHLY, CDR2 FYNNEI. The CDR3 covers 14 residues. Trimming took 7 bases from V and 7 from J, leaving 17 bases between them. The CDR3 is CASKREGWGQPQHF. The CDR3 bases are TGTGCCAGCAAGAGGGAAGGGTGGGGACAGCCCCAGCATTTT.

This clonotype was seen a single time. The rearrangement uses TRBV6-1 and TRBJ2-5; 9 bases map to TRBD1. The tail of the sequence fits TRBJ2-1 better, so the J call may be wrong. CDR1 is MNHNS and CDR2 is SASEGT in the germline V gene. The CDR3 has 15 amino acids. In nucleotides, the CDR3 is TGTGCCAGCAGTGAAAGAACAGGGGGCTTCGATGAGCAGTTCTTC. Translated, it gives CASSERTGGFDEQFF.

The sample holds one count of this clonotype. The genes are TRBV7-2 and TRBJ2-7; D unclear. The end of the DNA is better explained by TRBJ2-1, so the J call may be wrong. Per the germline V gene, CDR1 is SGHTA and CDR2 is FQGNSA. The CDR3 length is 11 residues. CDR3 DNA sequence: TGTGCCAGCAGCCCCGCCAATGAGCAGTTCTTC. This translates into CASSPANEQFF.

The gene calls are TRBV7-8 and TRBJ2-5; a weak D match, TRBD2 (6 bases). The J call is uncertain, as TRBJ2-7 better fits the DNA end. The CDR3 extends over 15 amino acids. CDR1 is SGHVS, CDR2 FQNEAQ, per germline. The CDR3 region has the DNA TGTGCCAGCAGCTCCTATGCCGGGAGTGACTACGAGCAGTACTTC. Protein: CASSSYAGSDYEQYF.

Comments on this clonotype: With a much larger clone just one base away, this may be a read error. The chain combines TRBV5-1 with TRBJ2-5; D perhaps matches TRBD2 (7 bases). The J call may be wrong; the DNA end is better matched by TRBJ2-1. Germline V gene data show CDR1 as SGHRS and CDR2 as YFSETQ. The CDR3 runs 11 residues. CDR3 sequence reads: CASSGGYEQFF. The CDR3 DNA is TGCGCCAGTTCGGGGGGCTACGAGCAGTTCTTC.

In its sample, this clonotype was seen many times. CDR3 residues: CASSQDPPQGLQETQYF. The CDR3, as DNA: TGCGCCAGCAGCCAAGACCCCCCCCAGGGGCTCCAAGAGACCCAGTACTTC. The chain is built from TRBV4-1 and TRBJ2-5, with D maybe TRBD1 (6 bases). This CDR3 contains 17 residues. V was shortened by 0 bases and J by 1 base, with 15 bases between the two germline ends. Per the germline V gene, CDR1 is MGHRA and CDR2 is YSYEKL.

This clonotype rates as large. The chain employs TRBV7-3 and TRBJ2-5; D might be TRBD1 or TRBD2, each matching 5 bases. V lost 4 bases and J 5 bases, leaving 17 bases between the germline ends. The germline V gene encodes CDR1 SGHTA and CDR2 FQGTGA. The CDR3 contains 15 residues. The CDR3, as DNA: TGTGCCAGCAGCTGTCCACCCACGGGGCGGGAGACCCAGTACTTC. Encoded protein: CASSCPPTGRETQYF.

This clonotype was counted many times. A clone one base away is much larger, so this may be a read error. The chain joins TRBV6-1 to TRBJ2-7; unclear D gene. Germline V CDR1 and CDR2: MNHNS, SASEGT. This CDR3 comprises 11 residues. The ends were cut back, 6 bases at V and 7 bases at J, with 10 bases in the middle. The CDR3 nucleotides read TGTGCCAGCAGGGAGAACAATGAGCAGTACTTC. Its translation is CASRENNEQYF.

This clonotype was counted between two and nine times. The rearrangement links TRBV7-2 to TRBJ2-1, with 7 bases aligning to TRBD2. The ends lost 4 bases at V and 11 bases at J; junction bases unmatched: 11. This CDR3 contains 14 residues. Germline V gene sequence: CDR1 SGHTA, CDR2 FQGNSA. The CDR3 sequence is CASSYSGTTQKQFF. The CDR3 nucleotides are TGTGCCAGCAGCTACTCCGGGACTACACAGAAGCAGTTCTTC.